The 2 T cell receptor beta chains presented below share a single source sample, sequenced in a study of human T cells and chemical hapten exposure (dated by TCRdb to the early 2020s). Total RNA was isolated from unfractionated whole blood collected in Tempus Blood RNA tubes. The library was built by means of 5' RACE. Sequencing was performed on an Illumina MiSeq. TCRdb redid the processing of the public reads, applying fastp at Q25 and MiXCR, and retained in-frame beta chains. Every distinct CDR3 protein forms one entry, paired with its most common genes and DNA. The sample table holds 100,000 to 120,000 distinct CDR3 sequences, of which approximately 19% were seen once. The ten largest clones add up to about 3% of the sample. These receptors came from a human donor in good health.

This sequence joins TRBV27 and TRBJ2-3, with 10 bases identical to TRBD2. The CDR3 spans 13 residues. After removal of 6 bases from V and 5 bases from J, the junction contained 2 bases not matched to a gene. Germline CDR1 MNHEY, CDR2 SMNVEV (reference sequence). CDR3 DNA sequence: TGTGCCAGCAGAGGACTAGCGGAAGATACGCAGTATTTT. This sequence encodes CASRGLAEDTQYF.

This clonotype appeared a few times. The chain employs TRBV13 and TRBJ2-5, with D uncertain. CDR3 size: 12 residues. Germline V gene lookup returns CDR1 PRHDT and CDR2 FYEKMQ (reference sequence). V was pared by 4 bases and J by 5 bases, with 8 bases between. This chain's CDR3 is CASSSETETQYF. The DNA of the CDR3 is TGTGCCAGCAGCTCCGAGACGGAGACCCAGTACTTC.